This TCR beta chain was retrieved from a study of response to subunit inactivated influenza vaccine. With V trimmed by 3 bases and J by 5 bases, 7 bases remained unmatched. The CDR3 is 15 residues long. Germline V gene data show CDR1 as SGHVS and CDR2 as FQNEAQ. Whole-study findings and limits: There was a suggestion from the authors that each seasonal influenza vaccination recruits few new T cells.

As for this clonotype: The antigen is unknown.

Using its own MiXCR run on the RT-PCR reads, TCRdb lists one record per CDR3 protein. The table lists hundreds of thousands of distinct CDR3 sequences, about 10% of them singletons. Specimen: PBMCs from blood, collected on the day of vaccination. The receptor was derived from a man between 45 and 60 years old who received an inactivated influenza vaccine. The chain uses TRBV7-8 and TRBJ1-5; the match to TRBD1 covers 7 bases. CDR3: CASSFLGQRDQPQHF. The CDR3, as DNA: TGTGCCAGCAGCTTTTTGGGACAGCGAGATCAGCCCCAGCATTTT.